This TCR beta chain was identified in a study of cytomegalovirus exposure and HLA in healthy donors. Use of 60 Vbeta and 13 Jbeta primers characterized the PCR. Sequencing was performed with immunoSEQ multiplex PCR; in TCRdb, only in-frame clones are kept and a portion is missing. This table holds about 58,000 clones. Germline trimming cut 1 base from V and 4 bases from J; bases unmatched to any gene: 0. This CDR3 contains 15 residues. The V gene's germline CDR1 is MGHRA and CDR2 YSYEKL. The donors comprised healthy bone marrow donors. The V and J genes are TRBV4-1 and TRBJ2-3; 12 nucleotides align to TRBD2. The clonotype comes from a young woman in good health and CMV-seronegative. Material: PBMCs. This CDR3 reads CASSQGTSGADTQYF. CDR3 in DNA: TGCGCCAGCAGCCAAGGGACTAGCGGGGCAGATACGCAGTATTTT.